The clone carrying this T cell receptor beta chain was observed many times. Antigen: not known. This record comes from a study of human T cells and chemical hapten exposure. In the study overall: 0.01% DPC was applied to the upper back in patch tests, which were read at 6 days. Chiefly female patients presented with alopecia areata, totalis or universalis.

The time point was: patch test 2, 6 weeks after DPC sensitization. Treatment reported: therapeutic diphenylcyclopropenone sensitization with weekly scalp DPC. Study observations and caveats: Among TCRs, those above 1 in 1000 frequency were unaffected by DPC sensitization.

In TCRdb, the RACE reads were re-called with MiXCR into one record per CDR3 protein. This table holds 110,000 to 150,000 distinct CDR3 sequences, 10% to 15% found once. The junction had 1 base not matched to a gene; V was cut back by 8 bases and J by 0 bases. CDR1 is LGHDT, CDR2 YNNKEL, per germline (reference sequence). The CDR3 totals 13 residues. The rearrangement joins TRBV3-1 to TRBJ2-7; 10 nucleotides match TRBD2. This sequence originates from a woman between 50 and 59 years old with alopecia areata. Some clones in this sample may be carry-over from other donors' samples. The sample was whole blood, taken in connection with sensitization to the hapten diphenylcyclopropenone (DPC). The CDR3 sequence: CASGLADSYEQYF. The CDR3 nucleotides are TGTGCCAGCGGACTAGCGGACTCCTACGAGCAGTACTTC.